The 12 T cell receptor beta chains below all came from one sample that was sequenced in a study of T cells after yellow fever vaccination. From the 5' RACE reads, TCRdb called clonotypes with MiXCR, one entry per CDR3 protein. The sample includes more than 250,000 distinct CDR3 sequences, about 6.6% of them seen just once. The material was PBMCs, obtained around 45 days after the first yellow fever vaccination. The receptors here all came from a man aged 18 to 29 who received the YFV17D yellow fever vaccine.

This clonotype was seen only a few times. V is TRBV30 and J is TRBJ1-1; the D gene is possibly TRBD1 (6 bases). The germline gives CDR1 GTSNPN, CDR2 SVGIG (reference sequence). With 1 base removed from V and 6 bases from J, the gap between germline ends came to 18 bases. The CDR3 length is 15 residues. The CDR3 loop reads CAWSGSAGVGSEAFF. In nucleotides, the CDR3 is TGTGCCTGGAGTGGCTCGGCAGGGGTCGGGTCTGAAGCTTTCTTT.

This sequence joins TRBV7-2 and TRBJ2-3; D may match TRBD1 or TRBD2 (7 bases each). With 1 base removed from V and 2 bases from J, the gap between germline ends came to 16 bases. The CDR3 extends over 17 amino acids. Germline values: CDR1 SGHTA, CDR2 FQGNSA. CDR3 amino acids: CASSLGGSGGVTDTQYF. The CDR3, as DNA: TGTGCCAGCAGCTTAGGTGGCTCAGGGGGGGTCACAGATACGCAGTATTTT.

At least ten counts were recorded for this clonotype. V is TRBV4-3 and J is TRBJ2-3; D ambiguous. With 0 bases removed from V and 6 bases from J, the gap between germline ends came to 4 bases. The germline V gene has CDR1 LGHNA and CDR2 YSLEER. This CDR3 is built from 12 residues. The CDR3 protein is CASSQDLDTQYF. The DNA for the CDR3 is TGCGCCAGCAGCCAAGATCTTGATACGCAGTATTTT.

The gene calls are TRBV4-2 and TRBJ2-1; the D gene is possibly TRBD2 (5 bases). V was pared by 2 bases and J by 9 bases, with 14 bases between. The CDR3 runs to 14 residues. The germline CDR1 and CDR2 sequences are LGHNA and YNFKEQ. CDR3 amino acids: CASSQLDSVGEQFF. The CDR3 nucleotides read TGTGCCAGCAGCCAACTGGACTCGGTGGGTGAGCAGTTCTTC.

This clonotype has just a few counts. This chain joins TRBV29-1 and TRBJ2-1; the D is unclear. V was pared by 6 bases and J by 7 bases, with 22 bases between. The CDR3 runs 15 residues. Germline CDR1 is SQVTM and CDR2 is ANQGSEA. CDR3 in amino acids: CSVSHSGWLGNEQFF. The CDR3 DNA reads as TGCAGCGTCTCCCATTCGGGTTGGCTGGGGAATGAGCAGTTCTTC.

This chain uses TRBV5-6 with TRBJ2-2, with 8 bases fitting TRBD1. The CDR3 sequence is 15 residues long. Germline assignment: CDR1 SGHDT and CDR2 YYEEEE. With 5 bases clipped from V and 6 bases from J, the junction kept 9 bases outside the gene matches. DNA of the CDR3: TGTGCCAGCAGATACCGGGACAGGTATCCCGGGGAGCTGTTTTTT. It specifies CASRYRDRYPGELFF.

This clonotype has a handful of counts. This rearrangement joins TRBV7-2 to TRBJ1-2, with 7 bases lining up with TRBD1. The CDR3 is made up of 17 amino acids. Trimming cost V 5 bases and J 5 bases; bases outside gene matches: 17. Germline CDR1 reads SGHTA; CDR2 reads FQGNSA. CDR3 sequence reads: CASSHHPLSGQTYGYTF. In DNA, the CDR3 is TGTGCCAGCAGCCATCACCCTCTATCGGGACAGACGTATGGCTACACCTTC.

The rearrangement uses TRBV19 and TRBJ2-7; TRBD1 might be the D (5 bases). Per germline, CDR1 LNHDA and CDR2 SQIVND (reference sequence). This CDR3 is 13 amino acids long. Trimming cost V 6 bases and J 5 bases, with 14 bases left between them. In DNA, the CDR3 is TGTGCCAGTAGGGATCTAACAGGCAACGAGCAGTACTTC. Translation gives CASRDLTGNEQYF. Based on the CDR3 plus reference TRBV19 and TRBJ2-7, the full variable domain is DGGITQSPKYLFRKEGQNVTLSCEQNLNHDAMYWYRQDPGQGLRLIYYSQIVNDFQKGDIAEGYSVSREKKESFPLTVTSAQKNPTAFYLCASRDLTGNEQYFGPGTRLTVT.

CDR3 bases: TGTGCCAGGGAGGGGGGTTTAACAGATACGCAGTATTTT. Residues: CAREGGLTDTQYF. The chain employs TRBV2 and TRBJ2-3; either TRBD1 or TRBD2 may fit D (6 bases each). CDR1 is SNHLY and CDR2 is FYNNEI in the germline V gene. The CDR3 runs 13 residues. Deletions cut 9 bases from V and 3 bases from J, with 13 bases between. Filled out from reference TRBV2 and TRBJ2-3, the complete variable domain reads EPEVTQTPSHQVTQMGQEVILRCVPISNHLYFYWYRQILGQKVEFLVSFYNNEISEKSEIFDDQFSVERPDGSNFTLKIRSTKLEDSAMYFCAREGGLTDTQYFGPGTRLTVL.

The gene calls are TRBV20-1 and TRBJ1-2; TRBD1 agrees at 8 bases. The germline V gene encodes CDR1 DFQATT and CDR2 SNEGSKA (reference sequence). The CDR3 spans 14 residues. Trimming cost V 0 bases and J 8 bases; bases outside gene matches: 8. Here the CDR3 reads CSAREKWAGGGYTF. Written as DNA, the CDR3 is TGCAGTGCTAGAGAGAAGTGGGCAGGGGGCGGCTACACCTTC.

The chain combines TRBV18 with TRBJ2-5, with a possible D match to TRBD1 (6 bases). The germline CDR1 and CDR2 sequences are KGHSH and LQKENI. Trimming took off 3 bases at V and 1 base at J, with 9 bases between the two ends. CDR3 length equals 14 residues. CDR3 nucleotide sequence: TGTGCCAGCTCACCTAGACAGGTCCAAGAGACCCAGTACTTC. It translates to CASSPRQVQETQYF.

This chain connects TRBV7-6 to TRBJ2-3, with D tentatively TRBD2 (6 bases). Germline V gives CDR1 SGHVS, CDR2 FNYEAQ. Deletions cut 5 bases from V and 2 bases from J, with 11 bases between. CDR3 length: 14 residues. This CDR3 is CASSPRGATDTQYF. The CDR3 DNA is TGTGCCAGCAGCCCCCGCGGGGCCACAGATACGCAGTATTTT.